These 27 T cell receptor beta chains share one sample of origin, sequenced in a study of spatial heterogeneity in lung cancer. Study conclusions and caveats: Intratumoral expanded alpha and beta TCR counts were found to track tumor mutation counts.

Using its own MiXCR run on the 5' RACE reads, TCRdb lists one record per CDR3 protein. The data contain roughly 3,700 distinct CDR3 sequences, roughly 30% of them singletons. The antigens of these receptors remain unknown. The time point here: sample taken at primary tumor resection. The sample in question was lung tumor tissue, obtained at surgery. The receptors derive from a male donor with early-stage non-small cell lung cancer.

This clonotype was detected ten times or more. Because the library targeted alpha chains, this beta chain is an off-target read whose size means little. The chain carries TRBV29-1 and TRBJ2-1, with no clear D. From germline, CDR1 is SQVTM and CDR2 ANQGSEA. CDR3 length equals 12 residues. CDR3 nucleotides: TGCAGTCCCAAATCCGGTCCAAATGAGCAGTTCTTC. Protein sequence: CSPKSGPNEQFF.

Notes on this clonotype: This beta chain appears as a stray read in a library generated for alpha chains; its size is not informative. The V call is TRBV19, the J call TRBJ1-5; D is unresolved. The germline V and J ends were trimmed by 4 bases and 2 bases, with 12 bases remaining between them. This CDR3 is built from 15 residues. Germline loops: CDR1 LNHDA, CDR2 SQIVND (reference sequence). The CDR3 DNA sequence: TGTGCCAGTAGTAAGGAACGCAATCGCAATCAGCCCCAGCATTTT. The encoded protein is CASSKERNRNQPQHF.

This clonotype was seen repeatedly, ten times or more. This beta chain is a stray read from a library made for alpha chains; its abundance is not meaningful. This chain connects TRBV28 to TRBJ2-1; possibly TRBD1 or TRBD2 for D (5 bases each). V lost 2 bases and J 5 bases, leaving 19 bases between the germline ends. In germline, CDR1 is MDHEN, CDR2 SYDVKM. The CDR3 extends over 17 amino acids. The CDR3 spells CASSLGSGFGADNEQFF. Written as DNA, the CDR3 is TGTGCCAGCAGTTTAGGATCAGGGTTCGGGGCGGACAATGAGCAGTTCTTC.

This clonotype is categorized as medium-sized. Since it is a stray read in a library aimed at alpha chains, this beta chain has a size that is not meaningful. This chain connects TRBV28 to TRBJ2-1; possible D gene TRBD1, 6 bases. The CDR3 covers 11 residues. V was shortened by 5 bases and J by 15 bases, with 14 bases between the two germline ends. Germline V gives CDR1 MDHEN, CDR2 SYDVKM. CDR3 loop: CASSTTGTRFF. The CDR3 DNA follows: TGTGCCAGCAGTACAACAGGGACAAGGTTCTTC.

This clonotype qualifies as medium-sized. This beta chain is a stray read from a library made for alpha chains; its abundance is not meaningful. The chain links TRBV11-1 to TRBJ1-1; D is possibly TRBD1 (6 bases). V gave up 4 bases and J gave up 0 bases, with 15 bases separating them. The CDR3 runs to 16 residues. CDR1 is SGHAT, CDR2 FQDESV, per germline (reference sequence). The CDR3: CASSYRPTGMNTEAFF. CDR3 bases: TGTGCCAGCAGCTACCGGCCCACAGGGATGAACACTGAAGCTTTCTTT.

Ten or more counts support this clonotype. Found in a library prepared for alpha chains, this beta chain is an off-target read, and its abundance has little meaning. The chain has TRBV4-1 and TRBJ2-2; D is possibly TRBD2 (6 bases). The CDR3 loop spans 12 amino acids. V was clipped by 4 bases and J by 8 bases, with 8 bases between them. In germline, CDR1 is MGHRA, CDR2 YSYEKL. The CDR3 DNA reads as TGCGCCAGCAGCCCCGGGGGAGGGGAGCTGTTTTTT. It encodes CASSPGGGELFF.

A single count supports this clonotype. This beta chain is off target for a library built for alpha chains, so its abundance means little. V and J are TRBV20-1 and TRBJ2-1; D unresolved. Germline V gives CDR1 DFQATT, CDR2 SNEGSKA (reference sequence). Trimming removed 7 bases at V and 6 bases at J, with 13 bases between. This CDR3 has 12 amino acids. DNA for the CDR3: TGCAGTGTCCCCGACTGGAGCAATGAGCAGTTCTTC. Protein product: CSVPDWSNEQFF.

This clonotype was observed a few times. This beta chain lies outside the target of a library built for alpha chains; its clone size means little. The chain employs TRBV9 and TRBJ2-5; D gene uncertain. V lost 0 bases to trimming and J lost 5 bases, with 8 bases between them. CDR3 length equals 13 residues. Germline CDR1 reads SGDLS; CDR2 reads YYNGEE. The CDR3 DNA sequence: TGTGCCAGCAGCGTAGGAGGTTTGGAGACCCAGTACTTC. Amino acid sequence: CASSVGGLETQYF. The entire variable domain, with the rest obtained from reference TRBV9 and TRBJ2-5, is as follows: DSGVTQTPKHLITATGQRVTLRCSPRSGDLSVYWYQQSLDQGLQFLIQYYNGEERAKGNILERFSAQQFPDLHSELNLSSLELGDSALYFCASSVGGLETQYFGPGTRLLVL.

In the case of this clonotype: The size of this beta chain means little, since it is a stray read in a library made for alpha chains. The chain combines TRBV25-1 with TRBJ2-5; 10 nucleotides match TRBD2. The germline V gene encodes CDR1 MGHDK and CDR2 SYGVNS. The CDR3 is made up of 17 amino acids. V was clipped by 3 bases and J by 2 bases; unmatched bases: 9. The CDR3 here is CASSDPESGRAQETQYF. The DNA of the CDR3 is TGTGCCAGCAGTGACCCGGAGAGCGGGAGGGCGCAAGAGACCCAGTACTTC.

Notes on this clonotype: As an off-target read in a library built for alpha chains, this beta chain has a frequency of little significance. The rearrangement links TRBV9 to TRBJ2-1; possible D gene TRBD1, 5 bases. CDR1 is SGDLS, CDR2 YYNGEE, per germline. V gave up 4 bases and J gave up 1 base, with 12 bases separating them. This CDR3 has 15 amino acids. The chain's CDR3 is CASSRQTESYNEQFF. The CDR3 region has the DNA TGTGCCAGCAGCCGACAGACGGAGTCCTACAATGAGCAGTTCTTC.

Turning to this clonotype: Found in a library prepared for alpha chains, this beta chain is an off-target read, and its abundance has little meaning. The chain joins TRBV6-1 to TRBJ1-5; no definite D call. V gave up 2 bases and J gave up 0 bases, with 8 bases separating them. Germline loops: CDR1 MNHNS, CDR2 SASEGT. The CDR3 covers 15 residues. The CDR3 DNA reads TGTGCCAGCAGTGAATATCTGTATAGCAATCAGCCCCAGCATTTT. It codes for CASSEYLYSNQPQHF.

Comments on this clonotype: The library was designed around alpha chains, so this beta chain is a stray read whose abundance carries little weight. The genes are TRBV12-3 or TRBV12-4 and TRBJ2-1; 7 bases agree with TRBD2. This CDR3 comprises 14 residues. With 5 bases clipped from V and 10 bases from J, the junction kept 11 bases outside the gene matches. DNA for the CDR3: TGTGCCAGCAGTCAGCGGGGAGATTCGCTGGAGCAGTTCTTC. This gives the protein CASSQRGDSLEQFF.

By sample share, this clonotype is medium-sized. In a library made to pick up alpha chains, this beta chain is a stray read with a size that means little. The rearrangement joins TRBV6-1 to TRBJ2-1; 10 bases are a match to TRBD2. This CDR3 spans 15 amino acids. In germline, CDR1 is MNHNS, CDR2 SASEGT. Trimming took 4 bases from V and 7 from J; bases not matched to a gene: 7. CDR3 DNA: TGTGCCAGCAGTGCCAGCGGGGGGGCCGGTAATGAGCAGTTCTTC. Protein product: CASSASGGAGNEQFF.

This clonotype is medium-sized within its sample. Because this beta chain is a stray read in a library intended to capture alpha chains, its abundance should not be given much weight. J is TRBJ2-3 and V is TRBV29-1; D unresolved. Between the trimmed V and J ends, which lost 2 bases and 4 bases, there was a span of 4 bases. This CDR3 region has 11 residues. Germline-derived CDR1 and CDR2 are SQVTM and ANQGSEA. CDR3 region: CSVERADTQYF. As DNA, the CDR3 is TGCAGCGTTGAACGGGCAGATACGCAGTATTTT.

About this clonotype itself: For a library built for alpha chains, this beta chain is a stray read; little rests on its size. This rearrangement joins TRBV2 to TRBJ2-1; no firm D call. CDR3 size: 15 residues. Germline CDR1 reads SNHLY; CDR2 reads FYNNEI. V lost 8 bases and J lost 0, with 14 bases in between. The CDR3 spells CASFRLGSSYNEQFF. The CDR3 coding sequence is TGTGCCAGCTTTAGACTGGGAAGCTCCTACAATGAGCAGTTCTTC. The full variable domain, its missing parts supplied by reference TRBV2 and TRBJ2-1, is EPEVTQTPSHQVTQMGQEVILRCVPISNHLYFYWYRQILGQKVEFLVSFYNNEISEKSEIFDDQFSVERPDGSNFTLKIRSTKLEDSAMYFCASFRLGSSYNEQFFGPGTRLTVL.

Note on this clonotype: In a library made to pick up alpha chains, this beta chain is a stray read with a size that means little. The chain employs TRBV3-1 and TRBJ2-7; tentatively, D is TRBD2 (6 bases). Germline lookup yields CDR1 LGHDT and CDR2 YNNKEL (reference sequence). The CDR3 length is 15 residues. V dropped 0 bases and J dropped 5 bases, with 14 bases sitting between them. CDR3 sequence: CASSQDFTGADEQYF. CDR3 DNA: TGTGCCAGCAGCCAAGATTTTACGGGAGCGGACGAGCAGTACTTC.

This clonotype is medium-sized. This beta chain slipped into a library made for alpha chains as a stray read, so its size is not meaningful. The chain carries TRBV29-1 and TRBJ1-1; D remains ambiguous. The CDR3 contains 10 residues. V was trimmed by 0 bases and J by 9 bases, leaving 5 bases between them. CDR1 and CDR2 (germline): SQVTM, ANQGSEA. The CDR3 sequence is CSVEEVQAFF. In nucleotides, the CDR3 is TGCAGCGTTGAAGAAGTACAAGCTTTCTTT.

This clonotype has ten or more counts. This beta chain appears as a stray read in a library generated for alpha chains; its size is not informative. This chain joins TRBV6-1 and TRBJ1-5; 7 bases are shared with TRBD1. With 6 bases clipped from V and 4 bases from J, the junction kept 15 bases outside the gene matches. The germline CDR1 and CDR2 sequences are MNHNS and SASEGT. The CDR3 has 17 amino acids. The CDR3 protein is CASRDQGGAARNQPQHF. CDR3 DNA: TGTGCCAGCAGAGATCAGGGGGGGGCGGCTCGGAATCAGCCCCAGCATTTT.

Regarding this clonotype: The library was designed around alpha chains, so this beta chain is a stray read whose abundance carries little weight. The chain has TRBV29-1 and TRBJ2-5; D may match TRBD1 or TRBD2 (5 bases each). Germline V lookup: CDR1 SQVTM, CDR2 ANQGSEA. Deletions cut 5 bases from V and 3 bases from J, with 13 bases between. The CDR3 runs to 13 residues. CDR3 region: CSVPHRGEETQYF. The CDR3 DNA is TGCAGCGTTCCGCATAGGGGAGAAGAGACCCAGTACTTC.

This clonotype was found many times. Because the library targeted alpha chains, this beta chain is an off-target read whose size means little. The rearrangement links TRBV20-1 to TRBJ2-7, with TRBD2 matching over 15 bases. The CDR3 length is 17 residues. Unmatched junction bases numbered 10, after V lost 0 bases and J lost 7 bases. Germline CDR1 is DFQATT and CDR2 is SNEGSKA (reference sequence). The CDR3 DNA sequence: TGCAGTGCTAGAGATTCGGGACTAGCGGGAGGCCTAGGGGAGCAGTACTTC. Its protein product is CSARDSGLAGGLGEQYF.

In its sample, this clonotype is medium-sized. With the library built for alpha chains, this beta chain is off target and its frequency is not meaningful. The chain links TRBV6-5 to TRBJ1-2; 8 bases fit TRBD1. The CDR3 consists of 14 residues. In germline, CDR1 is MNHEY, CDR2 SVGAGI. J gave up 6 bases and V 10 bases, and 13 bases lay outside the gene matches. The CDR3 coding sequence is TGTGCCACCCGGACAGGGTGGGAAAAGGATGGCTACACCTTC. It codes for CATRTGWEKDGYTF.

This clonotype was seen many times. Little can be read into the size of this beta chain, an off-target read in a library designed for alpha chains. The chain links TRBV28 to TRBJ2-7; no clear D. The CDR3 is 17 residues long. Germline CDR1 is MDHEN and CDR2 is SYDVKM. Trimming removed 3 bases from V and 7 bases from J, with 25 bases in between. The CDR3 is CASSLGNSGPRLGEQYF. CDR3 sequence (DNA): TGTGCCAGCAGTTTGGGAAATTCCGGGCCTCGCTTAGGGGAGCAGTACTTC.

In its sample, this clonotype ranks as medium-sized. For a library built for alpha chains, this beta chain is a stray read; little rests on its size. The chain couples TRBV20-1 to TRBJ1-1, with D perhaps TRBD1 (6 bases). Per germline, CDR1 DFQATT and CDR2 SNEGSKA (reference sequence). The CDR3 is made up of 13 amino acids. Trimming shortened V by 0 bases and J by 13 bases, and 18 bases separated the two germline ends. The CDR3 protein is CSAREMTGSQGFF. CDR3 in DNA: TGCAGTGCTAGAGAAATGACAGGCAGCCAAGGTTTCTTT.

This clonotype is medium-sized by share. This beta chain was picked up by a library intended for alpha chains and is off target, so its count carries little meaning. The chain joins TRBV6-1 to TRBJ2-3; D possibly corresponds to TRBD2 (5 bases). From germline, CDR1 is MNHNS and CDR2 SASEGT. This CDR3 region has 16 residues. The V end lost 5 bases, the J end lost 2 bases, and 17 bases lay between the germline ends. CDR3 protein: CASSIQALANTDTQYF. The CDR3 coding sequence is TGTGCCAGCAGTATTCAGGCCCTAGCTAACACAGATACGCAGTATTTT.

This clonotype is medium-sized within its sample. This beta chain was picked up by a library intended for alpha chains and is off target, so its count carries little meaning. The rearrangement links TRBV20-1 to TRBJ1-2, with D possibly matching TRBD1 (6 bases). The CDR3 contains 13 residues. Germline CDR1 DFQATT, CDR2 SNEGSKA (reference sequence). Trimming took 6 bases from V and 4 from J, leaving 15 bases between them. DNA of the CDR3: TGCAGTGCCAACCCGGGGGCTCCCTATGGCTACACCTTC. Its translation is CSANPGAPYGYTF.

Details on this clonotype: Little can be read into the size of this beta chain, an off-target read in a library designed for alpha chains. The chain employs TRBV27 and TRBJ2-7; 7 nucleotides agree with TRBD1. This CDR3 region has 14 residues. Germline CDR1 reads MNHEY; CDR2 reads SMNVEV (reference sequence). With 8 bases clipped from V and 0 bases from J, the junction kept 7 bases outside the gene matches. The CDR3 DNA sequence: TGTGCCAGCCTTCGGGACAGTTACTCCTACGAGCAGTACTTC. This translates into CASLRDSYSYEQYF.

Details on this clonotype: A library prepared for alpha chains yielded this beta chain as an off-target read; its size is of little meaning. V and J are TRBV28 and TRBJ1-5; TRBD1 matches at 8 bases. Germline-derived CDR1 and CDR2 are MDHEN and SYDVKM. The CDR3 covers 16 residues. Trimming took 6 bases from V and 4 from J; bases not matched to a gene: 11. The CDR3: CASSLTGGFTNQPQHF. The CDR3 DNA sequence: TGTGCCAGCAGCCTCACAGGGGGGTTTACGAATCAGCCCCAGCATTTT.